Below are 25 T cell receptor beta chains sequenced from a single sample in a study of T cell responses to AZD1222 COVID-19 vaccine. Generated by immunoSEQ multiplex PCR, the TCRdb table keeps only in-frame clones and is missing some. The data contain approximately 180,000 clones, around 88% of them singletons. The sample in question was peripheral blood, obtained on day 0 of AZD1222 vaccination. All receptors derive from an adult in good health.

J is TRBJ2-2 and V is TRBV9, with 9 nucleotides matching TRBD1. The CDR3 loop spans 17 amino acids. CDR1 SGDLS and CDR2 YYNGEE come from the germline V gene. V was pared by 3 bases and J by 7 bases, with 13 bases of the junction left unmatched. The CDR3 DNA follows: TGTGCCAGCAGCGCTCCGGGACAGGGAAGAATAGGCGGGGAGCTGTTTTTT. This encodes CASSAPGQGRIGGELFF.

The chain is built from TRBV2 and TRBJ1-4; D remains ambiguous. V was shortened by 8 bases and J by 8 bases, with 12 bases between the two germline ends. In germline, CDR1 is SNHLY, CDR2 FYNNEI. This CDR3 contains 12 residues. DNA for the CDR3: TGTGCCAGCCAACAGTGGGGAGAAAAACTGTTTTTT. Translated: CASQQWGEKLFF.

V gene TRBV2 combines with J gene TRBJ1-2; unclear D gene. This CDR3 contains 13 residues. Germline V gene lookup returns CDR1 SNHLY and CDR2 FYNNEI. Trimming removed 5 bases at V and 0 bases at J, with 7 bases between. This chain's CDR3 is CASSQTSNYGYTF. The DNA of the CDR3 is TGTGCCAGCAGTCAGACCTCTAACTATGGCTACACCTTC.

The CDR3 region has the DNA TGTGCCAGCAGTAAGACAGGTCAGGGGACCCAGTACTTC. It codes for CASSKTGQGTQYF. The J gene is TRBJ2-5, the V gene TRBV28; D might be TRBD1 (6 bases). Germline CDR1 MDHEN, CDR2 SYDVKM. This CDR3 contains 13 residues. V was trimmed by 5 bases and J by 7 bases, leaving 14 bases between them.

The CDR3 spells CASSETAGGRWWPQHF. In DNA form, the CDR3 reads TGTGCCAGCAGTGAAACGGCAGGGGGTCGCTGGTGGCCCCAGCATTTT. This rearrangement joins TRBV6-1 to TRBJ1-5, with 7 bases matching TRBD1. The V and J ends lost 2 bases and 9 bases, in that order; junction bases with no gene match: 13. This CDR3 is 16 amino acids long. From germline, CDR1 is MNHNS and CDR2 SASEGT.

The chain joins TRBV30 to TRBJ1-3; D might be TRBD1 (5 bases). Trimming cost V 1 base and J 1 base, with 11 bases left between them. The CDR3 has 15 residues. The germline V gene encodes CDR1 GTSNPN and CDR2 SVGIG (reference sequence). CDR3 bases: TGTGCCTGGAGTGCCGACAGTGATTCTGGAAACACCATATATTTT. Translating it yields CAWSADSDSGNTIYF.

The count of this clone is one. The gene calls are TRBV5-4 and TRBJ2-5, with D possibly TRBD2 on 6 matching bases. Per the germline V gene, CDR1 is SGHNT and CDR2 is YYREEE (reference sequence). This CDR3 is 17 amino acids long. V was cut by 3 bases and J by 5 bases, with 23 bases left in between. The CDR3 reads CASSSLSGLLGTETQYF. As DNA, the CDR3 is TGTGCCAGCAGCTCCCTTTCGGGGCTACTAGGGACTGAGACCCAGTACTTC. Filled out from reference TRBV5-4 and TRBJ2-5, the complete variable domain reads ETGVTQSPTHLIKTRGQQVTLRCSSQSGHNTVSWYQQALGQGPQFIFQYYREEENGRGNFPPRFSGLQFPNYSSELNVNALELDDSALYLCASSSLSGLLGTETQYFGPGTRLLVL.

The J gene is TRBJ2-3, the V gene TRBV5-1; 7 bases match TRBD1. This CDR3 spans 13 amino acids. Germline V lookup: CDR1 SGHRS, CDR2 YFSETQ. With 4 bases clipped from V and 6 bases from J, the junction kept 5 bases outside the gene matches. Here the CDR3 DNA reads TGCGCCAGCAGCCCCGGGACAGTGGATACGCAGTATTTT. Translating it yields CASSPGTVDTQYF.

This chain uses TRBV2 with TRBJ2-1; 12 bases line up with TRBD2. The V segment lost 7 bases and the J segment 0 bases; nucleotides outside the gene matches: 10. The CDR3 is 18 residues long. CDR1 and CDR2 from the germline V gene are SNHLY and FYNNEI. In nucleotides, the CDR3 is TGTGCCAGCATCCCGACTAGCGGGGGCCCGAGCTCCTACAATGAGCAGTTCTTC. This gives the protein CASIPTSGGPSSYNEQFF. The variable domain in full, completed from reference TRBV2 and TRBJ2-1, reads EPEVTQTPSHQVTQMGQEVILRCVPISNHLYFYWYRQILGQKVEFLVSFYNNEISEKSEIFDDQFSVERPDGSNFTLKIRSTKLEDSAMYFCASIPTSGGPSSYNEQFFGPGTRLTVL.

The rearrangement links TRBV16 to TRBJ1-2; unclear D gene. V was clipped by 0 bases and J by 4 bases, with 9 bases between them. Germline V gene lookup returns CDR1 KGHSY and CDR2 FQNENV. CDR3 size: 14 residues. CDR3 in DNA: TGTGCCAGCAGCCAATCCGAAGGGTCCTATGGCTACACCTTC. Translated: CASSQSEGSYGYTF.

The rearrangement joins TRBV5-4 to TRBJ2-7; a weak D match, TRBD1 (6 bases). Germline lookup yields CDR1 SGHNT and CDR2 YYREEE (reference sequence). The CDR3 sequence is 13 residues long. V lost 4 bases and J 5 bases, leaving 13 bases between the germline ends. The CDR3 DNA reads TGTGCCAGCAGCCGACAGGTTAACGACGAGCAGTACTTC. Translation gives CASSRQVNDEQYF.

The CDR3 reads CASSQESTSTGELFF. The CDR3 DNA is TGCGCCAGCAGCCAAGAATCGACGTCCACCGGGGAGCTGTTTTTT. This chain uses TRBV4-3 with TRBJ2-2; D is unclear. Germline lookup yields CDR1 LGHNA and CDR2 YSLEER. Trimming took off 0 bases at V and 4 bases at J, with 9 bases between the two ends. The CDR3 is 15 residues long.

The genes are TRBV6-4 and TRBJ1-6; D is unclear. Germline lookup yields CDR1 MRHNA and CDR2 SNTAGT. The V end was cut by 4 bases, the J end by 10 bases, with 11 bases between. The CDR3 is 13 residues long. The CDR3 here is CASSAEGQSPLHF. The CDR3 bases are TGTGCCAGCAGTGCCGAAGGGCAGTCACCCCTCCACTTT.

The V call is TRBV5-5, the J call TRBJ2-2; 12 bases agree with TRBD1. This CDR3 comprises 15 residues. J lost 7 bases, V lost 4 bases, and 5 bases had no gene match. CDR1 and CDR2 (germline): SGHKS, YYEKEE (reference sequence). The CDR3 DNA reads as TGTGCCAGCAGCCCGGGACAGGGGGCTATCGGGGAGCTGTTTTTT. Translated: CASSPGQGAIGELFF.

The chain carries TRBV30 and TRBJ1-1; D is unresolved. V shed 5 bases and J shed 10 bases, with 23 bases lying between them. In germline, CDR1 is GTSNPN, CDR2 SVGIG (reference sequence). The CDR3 consists of 14 residues. For the CDR3, the DNA is TGTGCCTGGTCCGGAGATCTGGGAGAGCTAGGAGCTTTCTTT. This translates into CAWSGDLGELGAFF.

J is TRBJ2-5 and V is TRBV7-8, with no clear D. The CDR3 loop spans 15 amino acids. The germline V gene has CDR1 SGHVS and CDR2 FQNEAQ. Trimming removed 5 bases at V and 2 bases at J, with 15 bases between. CDR3 region: CASSVSGMSQETQYF. CDR3 bases: TGTGCCAGCAGCGTTTCAGGAATGTCACAAGAGACCCAGTACTTC.

V is TRBV6-5 and J is TRBJ1-6; D gene unclear. Germline V CDR1 and CDR2: MNHEY, SVGAGI. This CDR3 has 14 residues. Trimming took 5 bases from V and 9 from J, leaving 14 bases between them. CDR3 DNA sequence: TGTGCCAGCAGTAACTGGCGTGAGGGTTCACCCCTCCACTTT. Encoded protein: CASSNWREGSPLHF.

The V call is TRBV30, the J call TRBJ1-3; D call uncertain. The ends were cut back, 2 bases at V and 0 bases at J, with 5 bases in the middle. Germline V gene data show CDR1 as GTSNPN and CDR2 as SVGIG (reference sequence). The CDR3 totals 13 residues. The CDR3 nucleotides read TGTGCCTGGAGTTACAGCTCTGGAAACACCATATATTTT. Translating it yields CAWSYSSGNTIYF. Combining the CDR3 with reference TRBV30 and TRBJ1-3 gives the whole variable domain SQTIHQWPATLVQPVGSPLSLECTVEGTSNPNLYWYRQAAGRGLQLLFYSVGIGQISSEVPQNLSASRPQDRQFILSSKKLLLSDSGFYLCAWSYSSGNTIYFGEGSWLTVV.

This clone was observed once. V and J are TRBV7-2 and TRBJ2-5; 14 bases line up with TRBD2. Germline V gene data show CDR1 as SGHTA and CDR2 as FQGNSA. V was pared by 5 bases and J by 4 bases, with 6 bases of the junction left unmatched. The CDR3 length is 16 residues. The CDR3 DNA reads TGTGCCAGCAGCACACGACTAGCGGGGGGGCGAGAGACCCAGTACTTC. It specifies CASSTRLAGGRETQYF.

The chain employs TRBV7-9 and TRBJ2-4; TRBD1 matches at 9 bases. CDR3 size: 16 residues. The ends lost 1 base at V and 2 bases at J; junction bases unmatched: 3. The V gene's germline CDR1 is SEHNR and CDR2 FQNEAQ (reference sequence). CDR3 residues: CASSLGQGVSKNIQYF. CDR3 bases: TGTGCCAGCAGCTTAGGACAGGGGGTATCCAAAAACATTCAGTACTTC.

V and J are TRBV6-2 or TRBV6-3 and TRBJ2-7, with unresolved D. The CDR3 extends over 14 amino acids. Looked up from germline, CDR1 is MNHEY and CDR2 is SVGEGT. V lost 2 bases and J 3 bases, leaving 11 bases between the germline ends. The CDR3 bases are TGTGCCAGCAGTTACCTCGGGCGGAACTACGAGCAGTACTTC. Its translation is CASSYLGRNYEQYF.

This chain links TRBV30 with TRBJ1-1; 7 bases fit TRBD1. Trimming took 1 base from V and 7 from J; bases not matched to a gene: 3. Germline V lookup: CDR1 GTSNPN, CDR2 SVGIG (reference sequence). The CDR3 contains 12 residues. The CDR3 nucleotides are TGTGCCTGGAGTGGACAGGGAGATGAAGCTTTCTTT. It specifies CAWSGQGDEAFF.

The V call is TRBV5-1, the J call TRBJ2-7; D uncertain. Trimming took 6 bases from V and 3 from J, leaving 19 bases between them. The CDR3 covers 15 residues. Germline CDR1 is SGHRS and CDR2 is YFSETQ. This CDR3 is CASMRPLSLHYEQYF. The CDR3 DNA reads as TGCGCCAGCATGCGCCCTTTGAGTCTCCACTACGAGCAGTACTTC.

The V and J genes are TRBV6-5 and TRBJ1-1; a possible D gene is TRBD1 (5 bases). Trimming removed 5 bases at V and 1 base at J, with 14 bases between. The CDR3 covers 15 residues. CDR1 is MNHEY, CDR2 SVGAGI, per germline. The CDR3 nucleotides are TGTGCCAGCAGTCCCCGACAGTGGGGGAACACTGAAGCTTTCTTT. The encoded protein is CASSPRQWGNTEAFF.

V gene TRBV7-3 combines with J gene TRBJ1-4, with no clear D. CDR1 SGHTA and CDR2 FQGTGA come from the germline V gene. The CDR3 length is 13 residues. The V and J ends lost 5 bases and 4 bases respectively, with 8 bases between them. The CDR3 spells CASSRAINEKLFF. CDR3 bases: TGTGCCAGCAGCCGGGCGATTAATGAAAAACTGTTTTTT.